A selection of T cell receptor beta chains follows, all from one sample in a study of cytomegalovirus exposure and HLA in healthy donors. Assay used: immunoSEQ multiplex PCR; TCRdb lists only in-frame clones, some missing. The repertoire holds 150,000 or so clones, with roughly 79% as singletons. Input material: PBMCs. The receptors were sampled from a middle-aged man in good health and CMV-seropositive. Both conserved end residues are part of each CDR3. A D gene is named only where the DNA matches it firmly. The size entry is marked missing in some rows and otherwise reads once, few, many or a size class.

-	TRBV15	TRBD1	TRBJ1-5	CATSRDRYNQPQHF	TGTGCCACCAGCAGGGACAGGTACAATCAGCCCCAGCATTTT
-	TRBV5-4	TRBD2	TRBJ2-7	CASSLLGLAGGAGEQYF	TGTGCCAGCAGCTTGTTAGGACTAGCGGGAGGGGCAGGGGAGCAGTACTTC
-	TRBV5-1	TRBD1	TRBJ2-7	CASSTDRGLYEQYF	TGCGCCAGCAGCACGGACAGGGGGCTCTACGAGCAGTACTTC
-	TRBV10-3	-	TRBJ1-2	CAISESGRYGYTF	TGTGCCATCAGTGAGTCGGGGCGCTATGGCTACACCTTC
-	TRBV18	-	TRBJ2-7	CASSRAPGRSTYEQYF	TGTGCCAGCTCACGCGCCCCGGGGAGGTCCACCTACGAGCAGTACTTC
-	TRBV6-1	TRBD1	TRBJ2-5	CASSELVGGTGGNQETQYF	TGTGCCAGCAGTGAATTGGTGGGTGGGACAGGGGGCAATCAAGAGACCCAGTACTTC
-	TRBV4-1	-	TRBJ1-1	CASRPEDKLGEAFF	TGCGCCAGCAGACCCGAAGACAAGCTGGGTGAAGCTTTCTTT
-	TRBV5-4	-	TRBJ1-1	CASSIQENTEAFF	TGTGCCAGCAGCATCCAGGAGAACACTGAAGCTTTCTTT
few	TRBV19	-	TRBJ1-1	CASSPQGRERIEAFF	TGTGCCAGTAGCCCACAGGGAAGGGAACGAATTGAAGCTTTCTTT
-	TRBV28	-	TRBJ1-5	CASSLPGGAGNQPQHF	TGTGCCAGCAGTTTGCCGGGGGGCGCCGGCAATCAGCCCCAGCATTTT
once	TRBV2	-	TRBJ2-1	CASSDLGGRTYNEQFF	TGTGCCAGCAGTGACTTAGGGGGAAGGACCTACAATGAGCAGTTCTTC
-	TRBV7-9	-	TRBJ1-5	CASSLGQSNQPQHF	TGTGCCAGCAGCCTCGGACAGAGCAATCAGCCCCAGCATTTT
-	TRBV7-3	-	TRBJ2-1	CASSRDGGRNSYNEQFF	TGTGCCAGCAGCCGAGACGGGGGTCGGAACTCCTACAATGAGCAGTTCTTC
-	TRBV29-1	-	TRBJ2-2	CSVATGRGSTGELFF	TGCAGCGTAGCTACAGGGAGGGGCTCCACCGGGGAGCTGTTTTTT
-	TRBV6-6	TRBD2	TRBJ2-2	CASQSGRARTGELFF	TGTGCCAGCCAGAGCGGGAGGGCCCGCACCGGGGAGCTGTTTTTT
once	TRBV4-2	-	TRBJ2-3	CASTFLAQPGDTQYF	TGTGCCAGCACCTTTCTAGCGCAACCAGGGGATACGCAGTATTTT
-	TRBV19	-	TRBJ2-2	CASRDLATLLFF	TGTGCCAGTAGAGATCTAGCTACGCTTCTGTTTTTT
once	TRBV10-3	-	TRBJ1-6	CAISPGTANSPLHF	TGTGCCATCAGTCCCGGGACTGCTAATTCACCCCTCCACTTT
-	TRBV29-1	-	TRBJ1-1	CSVAGHKQHTEAFF	TGCAGCGTTGCAGGGCATAAGCAACACACTGAAGCTTTCTTT
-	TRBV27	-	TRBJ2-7	CASSTLPGRSYEQYF	TGTGCCAGCAGTACCCTCCCGGGTCGATCTTACGAGCAGTACTTC
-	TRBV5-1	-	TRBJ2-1	CASSLGGQIDEQFF	TGCGCCAGCAGCTTGGGGGGGCAGATCGATGAGCAGTTCTTC
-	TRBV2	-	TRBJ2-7	CASQDSPYEQYF	TGTGCCAGCCAAGACAGTCCCTACGAGCAGTACTTC
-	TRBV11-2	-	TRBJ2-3	CASSLGYPGDTQYF	TGTGCCAGCAGCTTAGGCTACCCAGGGGATACGCAGTATTTT
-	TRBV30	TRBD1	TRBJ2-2	CAWRRVQGAGELFF	TGTGCCTGGAGGAGGGTTCAGGGGGCCGGGGAGCTGTTTTTT
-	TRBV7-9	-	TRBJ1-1	CASSLGVGGNTEAFF	TGTGCCAGCAGCTTAGGGGTGGGAGGGAACACTGAAGCTTTCTTT